The 5 T cell receptor beta chains listed next were all sequenced from one sample in a study of cytomegalovirus exposure and HLA in healthy donors. The study ran its PCR with 60 Vbeta and 13 Jbeta primers. The assay was immunoSEQ multiplex PCR, and TCRdb's table has in-frame clones only and misses some. The table records 110,000 or so clones, over 70% of them present only once. The sequenced sample was PBMCs. The receptors were sampled from a woman in her 40s in good health and CMV-seropositive.

This clone came up a few times. CDR3 sequence (DNA): TGTGCCAGCAGCAAGCGGGAGAACACTGAAGCTTTCTTT. Translation: CASSKRENTEAFF. The gene calls are TRBV27 and TRBJ1-1; D uncertain. Germline CDR1 MNHEY, CDR2 SMNVEV (reference sequence). CDR3 length: 13 amino acids. V lost 6 bases and J 1 base, leaving 9 bases between the germline ends.

This clone was seen a single time. The J gene is TRBJ2-2, the V gene TRBV5-4; 7 nucleotides align to TRBD1. Germline V gives CDR1 SGHNT, CDR2 YYREEE (reference sequence). The trim removed 7 bases at V and 4 bases at J, leaving 4 bases unmatched. The CDR3 covers 13 residues. CDR3 protein: CASRYRGTGELFF. The CDR3 DNA sequence: TGTGCCAGCCGTTACAGGGGCACCGGGGAGCTGTTTTTT. Drawing the rest from reference TRBV5-4 and TRBJ2-2, the complete variable domain is ETGVTQSPTHLIKTRGQQVTLRCSSQSGHNTVSWYQQALGQGPQFIFQYYREEENGRGNFPPRFSGLQFPNYSSELNVNALELDDSALYLCASRYRGTGELFFGEGSRLTVL.

The chain employs TRBV27 and TRBJ2-3; 11 bases line up with TRBD2. This CDR3 is built from 15 residues. CDR1 and CDR2 from the germline V gene are MNHEY and SMNVEV (reference sequence). The V gene end was trimmed by 3 bases and the J gene end by 4 bases; junction bases not matched to a gene: 3. CDR3 sequence: CASSFLAGGSDTQYF. The CDR3 bases are TGTGCCAGCAGTTTCCTAGCGGGAGGCTCAGATACGCAGTATTTT.

J is TRBJ1-2 and V is TRBV7-8; the D gene is possibly TRBD1 (6 bases). V shed 8 bases and J shed 4 bases, with 11 bases lying between them. The CDR3 sequence is 12 residues long. Germline V lookup: CDR1 SGHVS, CDR2 FQNEAQ. CDR3: CASGRQVYGYTF. The CDR3 nucleotides are TGTGCCAGCGGCCGACAGGTCTATGGCTACACCTTC.

This clone was found once. The rearrangement links TRBV5-1 to TRBJ1-1; no clear D. The V end was cut by 3 bases, the J end by 2 bases, with 11 bases between. This CDR3 spans 14 amino acids. Germline-derived CDR1 and CDR2 are SGHRS and YFSETQ. The CDR3 DNA sequence: TGCGCCAGCAGCTCGCAGGCATTAAACACTGAAGCTTTCTTT. Its translation: CASSSQALNTEAFF. Full variable domain (rest looked up from reference TRBV5-1 and TRBJ1-1): KAGVTQTPRYLIKTRGQQVTLSCSPISGHRSVSWYQQTPGQGLQFLFEYFSETQRNKGNFPGRFSGRQFSNSRSEMNVSTLELGDSALYLCASSSQALNTEAFFGQGTRLTVV.